These 9 T cell receptor beta chains came from one sample sequenced in a study of CD8 T cells in ankylosing spondylitis. TCRdb called the 5' RACE reads again in MiXCR, with one record for every CDR3 protein. In the table there are 200,000 to 300,000 distinct CDR3 sequences, about 10% of which are singletons. Sequencing was carried out using blood, either unsorted or a sorted T cell fraction (not recorded which). These receptors came from a male donor with ankylosing spondylitis or in good health (not recorded which).

This rearrangement joins TRBV27 to TRBJ2-2, with D uncertain. With 4 bases removed from V and 3 bases from J, the gap between germline ends came to 12 bases. The CDR3 sequence is 15 residues long. CDR1 is MNHEY and CDR2 is SMNVEV in the germline V gene (reference sequence). The CDR3 coding sequence is TGTGCCAGCAGTTCCACTGGGTTATACACCGGGGAGCTGTTTTTT. It encodes CASSSTGLYTGELFF.

At least ten counts were recorded for this clonotype. The chain joins TRBV11-2 to TRBJ2-5; D perhaps matches TRBD2 (6 bases). This CDR3 region has 14 residues. Between the trimmed V and J ends, which lost 5 bases and 2 bases, there was a span of 12 bases. The germline CDR1 and CDR2 sequences are SGHAT and FQNNGV. Here the CDR3 DNA reads TGTGCCAGCAGCCCCTTTGGGGGGCAAGAGACCCAGTACTTC. It yields the protein CASSPFGGQETQYF.

This clonotype showed up many times. The chain uses TRBV4-2 and TRBJ2-3, with TRBD2 identical over 12 bases. The CDR3 totals 18 residues. The V gene end was trimmed by 0 bases and the J gene end by 5 bases; junction bases not matched to a gene: 9. The germline V gene encodes CDR1 LGHNA and CDR2 YNFKEQ. The CDR3 is CASSQDGASGRGLDTQYF. DNA for the CDR3: TGTGCCAGCAGCCAAGACGGGGCTAGCGGGAGGGGGTTAGATACGCAGTATTTT.

The chain is built from TRBV7-2 and TRBJ2-1; no clear D. The germline V gene encodes CDR1 SGHTA and CDR2 FQGNSA. The CDR3 consists of 15 residues. Between the trimmed V and J ends, which lost 0 bases and 5 bases, there was a span of 11 bases. The CDR3 sequence is CASSLAQSPHNEQFF. The CDR3 DNA reads TGTGCCAGCAGCTTAGCGCAAAGTCCCCACAATGAGCAGTTCTTC.

This clonotype was observed many times. CDR3 loop: CASSDPRIVDQETQYF. In DNA, the CDR3 is TGTGCCAGCAGTGACCCGCGTATAGTAGACCAAGAGACCCAGTACTTC. The rearrangement uses TRBV25-1 and TRBJ2-5; D is ambiguous. Germline assignment: CDR1 MGHDK and CDR2 SYGVNS. V lost 3 bases and J 0 bases, leaving 14 bases between the germline ends. The CDR3 spans 16 residues.

This clonotype was counted between two and nine times. CDR3 DNA: TGCAGTGCTACCGCGCTGTTCTATGGCTACACCTTC. Protein: CSATALFYGYTF. V and J are TRBV20-1 and TRBJ1-2; D unresolved. Germline V gene sequence: CDR1 DFQATT, CDR2 SNEGSKA (reference sequence). V was pared by 4 bases and J by 4 bases, with 10 bases between. The CDR3 spans 12 residues.

This clonotype was counted at least ten times. V gene TRBV5-1 combines with J gene TRBJ2-2; D may match TRBD1 or TRBD2 (5 bases each). This CDR3 spans 16 amino acids. Trimming removed 4 bases from V and 5 bases from J, with 18 bases in between. From germline, CDR1 is SGHRS and CDR2 YFSETQ. In DNA, the CDR3 is TGCGCCAGCAGCCCGGCCATAGCGAGGGGAACCGGGGAGCTGTTTTTT. Translation: CASSPAIARGTGELFF.

This clonotype was recorded many times. The gene calls are TRBV20-1 and TRBJ2-2, with 12 bases that match TRBD2. Trimming cost V 3 bases and J 4 bases; bases outside gene matches: 0. The germline V gene encodes CDR1 DFQATT and CDR2 SNEGSKA (reference sequence). The CDR3 runs to 14 residues. Here the CDR3 DNA reads TGCAGTGCTAGGACTAGCGGGGGCACCGGGGAGCTGTTTTTT. Its translation: CSARTSGGTGELFF.

This clonotype turned up a few times. The chain employs TRBV19 and TRBJ2-5, with D possibly being TRBD1 (5 bases). Trimming stripped 9 bases from V and 5 bases from J, with 19 bases between. Germline V CDR1 and CDR2: LNHDA, SQIVND (reference sequence). The CDR3 spans 14 residues. The CDR3 reads CASNQGRQGETQYF. As DNA, the CDR3 is TGTGCCAGCAACCAGGGTAGACAAGGGGAGACCCAGTACTTC.